These T cell receptor beta chains were read from a single sample in a study of CD8+CD57+ T cells in acquired aplastic anemia. TCRdb recomputed calls from the reads with MiXCR, one row per CDR3 protein. The sample has approximately 150,000 distinct CDR3 sequences, under 55% seen once. The sequencing input was sorted CD4+, CD8+, or CD8+CD57+ T cells (not recorded which) from PBMCs. These receptors came from a human donor with aplastic anemia. CDR3s include the opening cysteine and the closing phenylalanine or tryptophan. The D gene is left open where the match is weak.

CDR3aa	j_gene	v_gene	d_gene
CASSLDGTGPYEQYF	TRBJ2-7	TRBV12-3/TRBV12-4	TRBD1
CASRTSDGNYGYTF	TRBJ1-2	TRBV27	-
CSALRGGGPTGQYF	TRBJ2-7	TRBV20-1	TRBD2
CASSLGGSGYNEQFF	TRBJ2-1	TRBV12-3/TRBV12-4	TRBD2
CASSLEAGSSYEQYF	TRBJ2-7	TRBV5-1	-
CAISVGGFGETQYF	TRBJ2-5	TRBV10-3	-
CASSLVGFTGELFF	TRBJ2-2	TRBV12-3/TRBV12-4	-
CASSLPGDNEQFF	TRBJ2-1	TRBV7-2	-
CAWSWTSENTEAFF	TRBJ1-1	TRBV19	-
CASSQGEGYPLHF	TRBJ1-6	TRBV3-1	-
CASSDGQGADGYTF	TRBJ1-2	TRBV24-1	TRBD1
CASSGSGASYNEQFF	TRBJ2-1	TRBV2	TRBD2
CASSTGTGGTDEQFF	TRBJ2-1	TRBV7-3	TRBD1
CSSRQDTETQYF	TRBJ2-5	TRBV29-1	-
CASSLSGAYEQYF	TRBJ2-7	TRBV7-6	-
CSARDVEGYEQYF	TRBJ2-7	TRBV20-1	-
CATSRGQGYGYTF	TRBJ1-2	TRBV15	TRBD1
CASSHQHSDYEQYF	TRBJ2-7	TRBV4-1	-
CASSAQVGANGPLHF	TRBJ1-6	TRBV18	-
CASSWEGFEQFF	TRBJ2-1	TRBV7-8	TRBD2
CAINAGGTGELFF	TRBJ2-2	TRBV10-3	TRBD2
CASSRENFYEQYF	TRBJ2-7	TRBV7-9	-
CAPKLEGTRKANYGYTF	TRBJ1-2	TRBV5-1	-
CASSFGTGQRRTKNIQYF	TRBJ2-4	TRBV5-6	TRBD1
CASSLRTGAGYTF	TRBJ1-2	TRBV4-3	TRBD1
CSASGGPTEAFF	TRBJ1-1	TRBV20-1	-
CAISRADTQYF	TRBJ2-3	TRBV10-3	-
CSARPRQGPWNSPLHF	TRBJ1-6	TRBV20-1	TRBD1
CASRTGSPSGYTF	TRBJ1-2	TRBV19	-
CASSYGGASDTQYF	TRBJ2-3	TRBV4-1	TRBD2
CASSLVGIDSGNTIYF	TRBJ1-3	TRBV5-4	-
CASSLGGDGANVLTF	TRBJ2-6	TRBV12-3/TRBV12-4	-
CASSTSPQAFF	TRBJ1-1	TRBV6-1	-